This T cell receptor (beta chain) derives from a study of Graves' ophthalmopathy and Graves' hyperthyroidism (dated by TCRdb to between 2018 and 2020). About the study as a whole: Peripheral blood was collected before any treatment was given, at the time of initial diagnosis. T-cell repertoires of thyroid tissue and blood were compared in 5 or 6 hyperthyroidism patients. In total, 135 blood samples were TCR-sequenced: approximately 42 ophthalmopathy, over 70 hyperthyroidism and 17 hyperthyroidism-to-ophthalmopathy patients. To explore V-J signatures that separate ophthalmopathy from hyperthyroidism, a discovery set of about a hundred patients was enrolled, consisting of roughly 45 with ophthalmopathy and around 60 with stable hyperthyroidism. Following sample collection, hyperthyroidism patients were given methimazole at a starting dose of 30 mg daily, and ophthalmopathy patients were given high-dose intravenous methylprednisolone. The study used signatures of the TCR beta repertoire to tell Graves' ophthalmopathy apart from Graves' hyperthyroidism and to predict which patients would progress to ophthalmopathy. An independent validation cohort was composed of 18 hyperthyroidism patients and 17 patients who later progressed from hyperthyroidism to ophthalmopathy.

General findings and caveats noted by the study authors: Sample size was not predetermined statistically, and investigators were not blinded to group allocation. In validation, the model predicted ophthalmopathy progression with 70.59% sensitivity and 72.22% specificity; approximately 12 predicted patients were CT-confirmed with GO in a median of approximately 6.2 months. Most expanded thyroid clonotypes with frequency above 0.001 were also detected in blood, suggesting blood repertoires may reflect the thyroid immune response. In cross-validation, the 13-signature model distinguished ophthalmopathy from stable hyperthyroidism with almost 90% sensitivity and around 81% specificity, and in the test set the corresponding values were roughly 80% and 76%.

Ophthalmopathy patients were characterized by moderately to severely active disease, a Clinical Activity Score of at least 3, a NOSPECS grade of at least 4, and a disease duration under 3 months. Patients were excluded if they had other autoimmune diseases, uncontrolled infections, pregnancy or lactation. Clinical symptoms, serum thyroxine, TRAb, thyroid ultrasound and orbital computed tomography formed the basis of the diagnosis. Using Ficoll-Paque density gradient centrifugation, PBMCs were isolated from about 9.4 ml of fresh peripheral blood. Trizol reagent was used to extract the total RNA, and its quality was then checked on an Agilent 2100 Bioanalyzer. For repertoire sequencing, the TCR beta CDR3 regions were amplified from RNA transcripts. The first round of RT-PCR was done with HTBI primers and the Qiagen OneStep RT-PCR kit, and was followed by a second round of multiplex PCR, then size selection and purification. Libraries were sequenced paired-end with 100 bp reads on an Illumina HiSeq2000. The published analysis was carried out like this. Reads were processed with SOAPnuke, discarding reads with adapters, uncalled bases, mean Phred below 15, or no exact constant-primer or identifier match. COPE v1.2.5 was used to merge high-quality paired reads. Clonotypes were defined as unique nucleotide sequences and were aligned to IMGT TRB V, D and J references using MiTCR v1.1. The analysis was limited to V-J combinations with a frequency above 0.0001, which together covered 98% to 99.2% of repertoires. For each V-J combination, a TCR clonal expansion and chaos score was defined as F50 clonal expansion divided by the chaos observed in the TCRdist matrix. Features were reduced by Welch's t-statistics and random forest to around 13 V-J combinations, which fed a naive Bayes classifier. The Morisita-Horn index was used to measure how similar the thyroid and blood repertoires were. In TCRdb, the public reads were trimmed at Q25 with fastp and aligned with MiXCR, with productive beta chains retained. Every CDR3 protein is listed once, alongside the most common genes and DNA of its rows. These V and J calls rely on TCRdb rather than the paper's analysis. This sample lists hundreds of thousands of distinct CDR3 sequences; about 44% were detected once. Roughly 45% of the sample is taken by the ten largest.

The V end loses 3 bases and the J end loses 6 bases, and a stretch of 11 bases separates them. From the cysteine up to the phenylalanine, the CDR3 has a length of 13 residues. The sequence is cut down to CDR3 DNA, 39 bases in frame from base 1. Based on the germline V gene (reference sequence), the CDR1 and CDR2 sequences are DFQATT and SNEGSKA. Only a few counts were recorded for this clonotype. Its antigen is currently not known. No much larger clone is present one base from it, and per-base qualities are unavailable. The V gene is TRBV20-1 and the J gene is TRBJ1-4; 6 matching bases give a weak D call of TRBD1. The sample taken for sequencing was peripheral blood. The TCR sequence derives from an adult man with Graves' ophthalmopathy. The nucleotide sequence is given as TGCAGTGCTAGTTGGGGGGCGTATGAAAAACTGTTTTTT. Its protein reads: CSASWGAYEKLFF.